A single sample is the source of the 22 T cell receptor beta chains below, sequenced in a study of T cell responses to AZD1222 COVID-19 vaccine listed by TCRdb under 2021. Libraries were constructed by the immunoSEQ multiplex PCR assay. TCRdb mirrors the immuneACCESS table, restricted to in-frame sequences. Some clones are absent from its copies; in checked studies, under half trace to an unresolved V gene, and the reason for the others is unknown. Recorded for this sample are 50,000 to 60,000 clones; around 80% of them occurred a single time. Clones ranked in the top ten supply approximately 5% of the sample. The meaning of the sample's time point label: about 28 days (+/-7) after the second vaccine dose. The material was peripheral blood, obtained 28 days after the second AZD1222 dose. These receptors all come from an adult who received the AZD1222 COVID-19 vaccine.

The rearrangement uses TRBV5-5 and TRBJ2-1; 8 nucleotides align to TRBD2. CDR1 and CDR2 (germline): SGHKS, YYEKEE (reference sequence). The CDR3 is made up of 15 amino acids. V was clipped by 2 bases and J by 7 bases; unmatched bases: 8. DNA for the CDR3: TGTGCCAGCAGCTTCTCCAGCGGGGGATTGAATGAGCAGTTCTTC. It encodes CASSFSSGGLNEQFF.

The chain couples TRBV10-3 to TRBJ2-6, with TRBD1 identical over 9 bases. The CDR3 runs to 19 residues. V was pared by 7 bases and J by 0 bases, with 13 bases of the junction left unmatched. Germline lookup yields CDR1 ENHRY and CDR2 SYGVKD. As DNA, the CDR3 is TGTGCCATCACCCCAGGGGAGGGACAGGGAGGCTCTGGGGCCAACGTCCTGACTTTC. This encodes CAITPGEGQGGSGANVLTF.

The chain recombines TRBV11-2 with TRBJ2-7; possible D gene TRBD1, 7 bases. Trimming pared 5 bases from V and 4 bases from J, leaving 18 bases between. CDR3 length: 15 amino acids. Germline CDR1 SGHAT, CDR2 FQNNGV. CDR3 nucleotides: TGTGCCAGCAGCGCCGAAACAGGGGACTTGTACGAGCAGTACGTC. Translating it yields CASSAETGDLYEQYV.

The CDR3 spells CASSLASQSTNEKLFF. The CDR3 coding sequence is TGCGCCAGCAGCTTGGCATCTCAGTCAACTAATGAAAAACTGTTTTTT. The J gene is TRBJ1-4, the V gene TRBV5-1, with D uncertain. Germline V gives CDR1 SGHRS, CDR2 YFSETQ. This CDR3 region has 16 residues. The V end was cut by 0 bases, the J end by 0 bases, with 9 bases between.

This chain connects TRBV11-3 to TRBJ1-1; D might be TRBD1 (5 bases). Germline V gene data show CDR1 as SGHNT and CDR2 as YENEEA. The CDR3 contains 15 residues. With 0 bases removed from V and 4 bases from J, the gap between germline ends came to 12 bases. As DNA, the CDR3 is TGTGCCAGCAGCTTAGAATCGGGGGGGGTCACTGAAGCTTTCTTT. It codes for CASSLESGGVTEAFF.

The genes are TRBV11-2 and TRBJ1-1; no clear D. The V end lost 3 bases, the J end lost 1 base, and 12 bases lay between the germline ends. Per the germline V gene, CDR1 is SGHAT and CDR2 is FQNNGV. CDR3 size: 15 residues. CDR3 protein: CASSFLSGRNTEAFF. For the CDR3, the DNA is TGTGCCAGCAGCTTCCTCTCGGGAAGGAACACTGAAGCTTTCTTT.

The chain uses TRBV6-2 or TRBV6-3 and TRBJ2-7; 7 positions agree with TRBD1. The V gene end was trimmed by 2 bases and the J gene end by 6 bases; junction bases not matched to a gene: 13. The CDR3 is 16 amino acids. The germline V gene has CDR1 MNHEY and CDR2 SVGEGT. CDR3 bases: TGTGCCAGCAGTTACCGTCTGTCCGGGACAGACGGCGAGCAGTACTTC. It encodes CASSYRLSGTDGEQYF.

The chain joins TRBV9 to TRBJ1-1; TRBD1 is a possible D gene (6 bases). Trimming cost V 4 bases and J 3 bases, with 28 bases left between them. The CDR3 spans 19 residues. Germline-derived CDR1 and CDR2 are SGDLS and YYNGEE. The CDR3 spells CASSPPTGFQSEEYTEAFF. The DNA of the CDR3 is TGTGCCAGCAGCCCCCCCACAGGGTTCCAGTCAGAAGAATACACTGAAGCTTTCTTT.

This clone appeared once. This chain joins TRBV27 and TRBJ1-2; 9 bases line up with TRBD1. V lost 6 bases and J lost 8; bases outside the gene matches: 7. In germline, CDR1 is MNHEY, CDR2 SMNVEV (reference sequence). CDR3 length: 13 residues. CDR3 bases: TGTGCCAGCAGAAGGACAGGGGCGGAAGGCTACACCTTC. It specifies CASRRTGAEGYTF.

This clone is a singleton in its sample. The J gene is TRBJ2-7, the V gene TRBV6-5; D gene uncertain. Per the germline V gene, CDR1 is MNHEY and CDR2 is SVGAGI. The V and J ends lost 9 bases and 0 bases respectively, with 15 bases between them. The CDR3 contains 14 residues. The CDR3 DNA follows: TGTGCCAGTGCCCTTGAGATGAGCTCCTACGAGCAGTACTTC. The encoded protein is CASALEMSSYEQYF.

V gene TRBV4-1 combines with J gene TRBJ1-2; D might be TRBD1 (5 bases). CDR3 length equals 15 residues. V dropped 3 bases and J dropped 2 bases, with 13 bases sitting between them. Germline V gives CDR1 MGHRA, CDR2 YSYEKL. CDR3 region: CASSHSTQGNYGYTF. The CDR3 DNA reads as TGCGCCAGCAGCCATTCTACTCAGGGCAACTATGGCTACACCTTC.

The chain is built from TRBV6-6 and TRBJ1-4, with 8 bases matching TRBD1. The V gene end was trimmed by 7 bases and the J gene end by 8 bases; junction bases not matched to a gene: 12. The CDR3 runs 15 residues. The germline CDR1 and CDR2 sequences are MNHNY and SVGAGI (reference sequence). CDR3 amino acids: CASNSGGRVREKLFF. The CDR3 DNA sequence: TGTGCCAGCAATTCAGGGGGCAGGGTGAGAGAAAAACTGTTTTTT.

DNA for the CDR3: TGCGCCAGCAGCTTGGGTGGTGCAAACACAGATACGCAGTATTTT. Encoded protein: CASSLGGANTDTQYF. This chain connects TRBV5-1 to TRBJ2-3; no clear D gene. The CDR3 extends over 15 amino acids. V lost 0 bases, J lost 2 bases, and 10 bases lay in between. In germline, CDR1 is SGHRS, CDR2 YFSETQ. The whole variable domain, remainder taken from reference TRBV5-1 and TRBJ2-3, is KAGVTQTPRYLIKTRGQQVTLSCSPISGHRSVSWYQQTPGQGLQFLFEYFSETQRNKGNFPGRFSGRQFSNSRSEMNVSTLELGDSALYLCASSLGGANTDTQYFGPGTRLTVL.

CDR3 loop: CASSSYGDTQYF. Written as DNA, the CDR3 is TGTGCCAGCAGCTCGTACGGGGATACGCAGTATTTT. This chain uses TRBV7-2 with TRBJ2-3; D uncertain. The CDR3 loop spans 12 amino acids. CDR1 and CDR2 (germline): SGHTA, FQGNSA. Trimming removed 4 bases at V and 6 bases at J, with 8 bases between.

The chain recombines TRBV24-1 with TRBJ2-5, with D possibly called TRBD1 or TRBD2 (5 bases each). Germline V CDR1 and CDR2: KGHDR, SFDVKD. The CDR3 has 16 amino acids. Trimming took off 3 bases at V and 1 base at J, with 14 bases between the two ends. CDR3 in amino acids: CATSDPGTDFQETQYF. The CDR3 DNA is TGTGCCACCAGTGATCCCGGGACGGACTTCCAAGAGACCCAGTACTTC.

The rearrangement links TRBV5-6 to TRBJ2-1; 13 bases are a match to TRBD2. J gave up 8 bases and V 1 base, and 6 bases lay outside the gene matches. Germline V lookup: CDR1 SGHDT, CDR2 YYEEEE. The CDR3 is 16 residues long. The CDR3 DNA is TGTGCCAGCAGCTTGAGACTAGCGGGAGGAGTCGATGAGCAGTTCTTC. As protein: CASSLRLAGGVDEQFF.

This clone was seen only a few times. A read error may produce the germline difference seen at one junction end. The V call is TRBV2, the J call TRBJ2-2; D is possibly TRBD1 (7 bases). Per germline, CDR1 SNHLY and CDR2 FYNNEI. The CDR3 has 15 amino acids. CDR3 protein: CASSKEGAKTGELFF. CDR3 DNA: TGTGCCAGCAGTAAGGAGGGGGCGAAGACCGGGGAGCTGTTTTTT.

The chain combines TRBV7-9 with TRBJ1-3; 7 nucleotides match TRBD1. Germline-derived CDR1 and CDR2 are SEHNR and FQNEAQ (reference sequence). The CDR3 contains 14 residues. After removal of 6 bases from V and 4 bases from J, the junction contained 6 bases not matched to a gene. This CDR3 is CASSETGQGNTIYF. CDR3 nucleotides: TGTGCCAGCAGTGAGACAGGGCAAGGAAACACCATATATTTT.

The chain carries TRBV5-5 and TRBJ1-1, with TRBD1 matching 7 bases. This CDR3 has 18 amino acids. The V and J ends lost 7 bases and 2 bases, in that order; junction bases with no gene match: 20. Germline V gene lookup returns CDR1 SGHKS and CDR2 YYEKEE (reference sequence). The CDR3, as DNA: TGTGCCAGCTCACCGCTGCTCCGGGACAGAGTAATCAACACTGAAGCTTTCTTT. Protein sequence: CASSPLLRDRVINTEAFF.

V is TRBV6-2 or TRBV6-3 and J is TRBJ2-6, with D maybe TRBD2 (5 bases). Trimming took 4 bases from V and 0 from J, leaving 16 bases between them. Germline assignment: CDR1 MNHEY and CDR2 SVGEGT. This CDR3 region has 18 residues. The CDR3 DNA reads as TGTGCCAGCAGTTCGGACGGGGTGGTTTACTCTGGGGCCAACGTCCTGACTTTC. As protein: CASSSDGVVYSGANVLTF.

The gene calls are TRBV29-1 and TRBJ1-2; perhaps TRBD1 as D (5 bases). Trimming removed 6 bases at V and 8 bases at J, with 25 bases between. CDR3 length equals 15 residues. Germline-derived CDR1 and CDR2 are SQVTM and ANQGSEA. The CDR3 loop reads CSVELGGTGRSGYTF. The CDR3 DNA sequence: TGCAGCGTAGAATTAGGAGGGACCGGGAGGTCAGGCTACACCTTC.

This clone has only a few counts. This rearrangement joins TRBV11-1 to TRBJ2-2, with a possible D match to TRBD2 (6 bases). Germline CDR1 reads SGHAT; CDR2 reads FQDESV (reference sequence). Trimming left V 3 bases short and J 0 bases short, with 8 bases between. CDR3 length: 15 residues. In DNA form, the CDR3 reads TGTGCCAGCAGCTTCAGCGGGTCGAACACCGGGGAGCTGTTTTTT. Protein product: CASSFSGSNTGELFF.